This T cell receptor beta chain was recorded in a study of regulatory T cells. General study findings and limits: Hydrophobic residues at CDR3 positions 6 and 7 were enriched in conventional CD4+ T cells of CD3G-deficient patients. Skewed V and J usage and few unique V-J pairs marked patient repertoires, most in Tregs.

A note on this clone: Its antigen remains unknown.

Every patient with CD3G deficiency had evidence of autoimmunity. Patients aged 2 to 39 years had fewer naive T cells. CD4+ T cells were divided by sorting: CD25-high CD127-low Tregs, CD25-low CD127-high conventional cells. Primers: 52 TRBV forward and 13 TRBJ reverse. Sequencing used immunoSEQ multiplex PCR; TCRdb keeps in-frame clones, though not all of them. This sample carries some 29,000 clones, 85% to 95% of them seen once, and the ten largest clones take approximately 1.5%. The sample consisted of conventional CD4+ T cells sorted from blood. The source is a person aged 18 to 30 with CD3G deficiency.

CDR3 sequence: CASSPGQGYGYTF. CDR3 DNA: TGTGCCAGCTCACCCGGACAGGGGTATGGCTACACCTTC. The chain employs TRBV18 and TRBJ1-2; 9 nucleotides match TRBD1. The CDR3 has 13 residues. Germline CDR1 and CDR2: KGHSH and LQKENI. Unmatched junction bases numbered 1, after V lost 3 bases and J lost 5 bases. Full variable domain (remainder filled in from reference TRBV18 and TRBJ1-2): NAGVMQNPRHLVRRRGQEARLRCSPMKGHSHVYWYRQLPEEGLKFMVYLQKENIIDESGMPKERFSAEFPKEGPSILRIQQVVRGDSAAYFCASSPGQGYGYTFGSGTRLTVV.